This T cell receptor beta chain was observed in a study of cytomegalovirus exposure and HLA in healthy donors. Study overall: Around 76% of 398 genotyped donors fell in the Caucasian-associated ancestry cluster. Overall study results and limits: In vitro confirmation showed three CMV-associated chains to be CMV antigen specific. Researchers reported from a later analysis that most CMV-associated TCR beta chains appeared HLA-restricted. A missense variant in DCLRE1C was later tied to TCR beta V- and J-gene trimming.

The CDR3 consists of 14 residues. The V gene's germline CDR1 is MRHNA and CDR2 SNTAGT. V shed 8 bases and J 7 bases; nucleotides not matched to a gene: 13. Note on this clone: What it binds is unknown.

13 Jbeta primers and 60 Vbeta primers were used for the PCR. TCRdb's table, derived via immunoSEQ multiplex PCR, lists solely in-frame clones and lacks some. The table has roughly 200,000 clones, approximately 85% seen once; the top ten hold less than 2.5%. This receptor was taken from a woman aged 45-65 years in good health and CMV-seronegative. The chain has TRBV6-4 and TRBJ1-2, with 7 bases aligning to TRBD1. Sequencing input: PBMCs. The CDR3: CASRGTVNYGGYTF. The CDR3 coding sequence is TGTGCCAGCCGAGGGACAGTGAACTATGGTGGCTACACCTTC.